Below are 27 T cell receptor beta chains sequenced from a single sample in a study of blood T cell repertoires in COVID-19. Assay: immunoSEQ multiplex PCR; the TCRdb copy retains only in-frame clones and omits some. The sample has some 260,000 clones; about 88% are singletons. Sequencing was performed on PBMCs or T cells enriched from blood (not recorded which). The source is a man between 25 and 39 years old with acute COVID-19.

The CDR3 DNA reads TGTGCCAGCAGCTTGTCGCCTAGCGGGGGGGAGCAGTTCTTC. It yields the protein CASSLSPSGGEQFF. This chain connects TRBV5-8 to TRBJ2-1; the match to TRBD2 covers 11 bases. J gave up 10 bases and V 1 base, and 4 bases lay outside the gene matches. In germline, CDR1 is SGHTS, CDR2 YDEGEE. The CDR3 runs 14 residues.

The V call is TRBV2, the J call TRBJ1-1, with a possible D match to TRBD1 (5 bases). There are 12 residues in the CDR3. Germline CDR1 and CDR2: SNHLY and FYNNEI. Deletions cut 8 bases from V and 4 bases from J, with 11 bases between. CDR3 DNA sequence: TGTGCCAGCGATGGGGGGGGCACTGAAGCTTTCTTT. Translating gives CASDGGGTEAFF.

The chain is built from TRBV11-3 and TRBJ2-3, with D tentatively TRBD1 (6 bases). The V end lost 2 bases, the J end lost 4 bases, and 10 bases lay between the germline ends. The CDR3 loop spans 14 amino acids. Germline values: CDR1 SGHNT, CDR2 YENEEA. The CDR3: CASSLLGGSDTQYF. The CDR3 DNA sequence: TGTGCCAGCAGCTTATTAGGGGGTTCAGATACGCAGTATTTT.

V is TRBV29-1 and J is TRBJ2-2; unclear D gene. V was clipped by 2 bases and J by 7 bases, with 11 bases between them. This CDR3 is built from 13 residues. CDR1 is SQVTM, CDR2 ANQGSEA, per germline. The DNA for the CDR3 is TGCAGCGTTGAAAGGTTCCCGGGCGGGGAGCTGTTTTTT. Protein: CSVERFPGGELFF.

The rearrangement links TRBV29-1 to TRBJ2-6, with D tentatively TRBD1 (7 bases). Germline V lookup: CDR1 SQVTM, CDR2 ANQGSEA. The V and J ends lost 7 bases and 0 bases respectively, with 16 bases between them. This CDR3 contains 16 residues. The CDR3 nucleotides read TGCAGCGCTCGAGCAGGGGGGACCTCTGGGGCCAACGTCCTGACTTTC. Translating gives CSARAGGTSGANVLTF.

The rearrangement links TRBV7-2 to TRBJ2-1; 8 nucleotides line up with TRBD1. Germline V gene sequence: CDR1 SGHTA, CDR2 FQGNSA. V was pared by 5 bases and J by 5 bases, with 5 bases of the junction left unmatched. The CDR3 has 14 residues. CDR3 bases: TGTGCCAGCAGCGGGACAGGATTTAACAATGAGCAGTTCTTC. The encoded protein is CASSGTGFNNEQFF.

Concerning this clone itself: Other nucleotide sequences in the sample specify the same CDR3. The chain couples TRBV3-1 (or the pseudogene TRBV3-2) to TRBJ1-5, with no clear D. CDR3 length equals 12 residues. Germline loops: CDR1 LGHDT, CDR2 YNNKEL (reference sequence). The V gene lost 1 base and the J gene lost 6 bases, with 4 bases spanning the gap. CDR3 coding DNA: TGTGCCAGCAGCCAAGCGAGTCAGCCCCAGCATTTT. It specifies CASSQASQPQHF.

The chain has TRBV10-3 and TRBJ2-3; 8 nucleotides align to TRBD2. The CDR3 is made up of 14 amino acids. Trimming removed 10 bases from V and 0 bases from J; junction bases left unmatched: 6. Germline loops: CDR1 ENHRY, CDR2 SYGVKD. For the CDR3, the DNA is TGTGCCAGCGGGGGGCGGGCTAGCACAGATACGCAGTATTTT. It codes for CASGGRASTDTQYF.

The chain joins TRBV28 to TRBJ1-4; D is uncertain. Trimming removed 6 bases at V and 8 bases at J, with 16 bases between. The CDR3 loop spans 14 amino acids. Germline V gives CDR1 MDHEN, CDR2 SYDVKM. This CDR3 is CASSPVGVNEKLFF. The CDR3 DNA follows: TGTGCCAGCAGCCCCGTCGGGGTTAACGAAAAACTGTTTTTT. The full variable domain, completed using reference TRBV28 and TRBJ1-4, is DVKVTQSSRYLVKRTGEKVFLECVQDMDHENMFWYRQDPGLGLRLIYFSYDVKMKEKGDIPEGYSVSREKKERFSLILESASTNQTSMYLCASSPVGVNEKLFFGSGTQLSVL.

This chain connects TRBV24-1 to TRBJ2-1; TRBD2 agrees at 7 bases. The V segment lost 2 bases and the J segment 9 bases; nucleotides outside the gene matches: 12. The CDR3 has 16 residues. Germline V gene data show CDR1 as KGHDR and CDR2 as SFDVKD. In DNA form, the CDR3 reads TGTGCCACCAGTGATTGGGGGGGGAGTCGAGATAGTGAGCAGTTCTTC. Amino acids: CATSDWGGSRDSEQFF.

This clone occurred once. V is TRBV2 and J is TRBJ2-2; possibly TRBD1 for D (6 bases). The CDR3 is 14 amino acids. Germline CDR1 reads SNHLY; CDR2 reads FYNNEI. Between the trimmed V and J ends, which lost 6 bases and 5 bases, there was a span of 13 bases. CDR3 residues: CASRGGRGTGELFF. In nucleotides, the CDR3 is TGTGCCAGCAGAGGGGGACGAGGGACCGGGGAGCTGTTTTTT.

The rearrangement uses TRBV10-1 and TRBJ2-1; possible D gene TRBD1, 6 bases. Germline V gene sequence: CDR1 WNHNN, CDR2 SYGVQD (reference sequence). The V end lost 4 bases, the J end lost 8 bases, and 9 bases lay between the germline ends. The CDR3 consists of 12 residues. CDR3: CASSAGADEQFF. The CDR3 DNA reads TGCGCCAGCAGTGCAGGGGCGGATGAGCAGTTCTTC.

The V and J genes are TRBV24-1 and TRBJ2-3, with 7 bases aligning to TRBD1. Germline V gives CDR1 KGHDR, CDR2 SFDVKD. This CDR3 contains 15 residues. With 3 bases clipped from V and 6 bases from J, the junction kept 8 bases outside the gene matches. The CDR3 spells CATSDQGVDHDTQYF. The DNA for the CDR3 is TGTGCCACCAGTGATCAGGGGGTGGACCACGATACGCAGTATTTT.

This chain connects TRBV7-3 to TRBJ2-3; TRBD2 agrees at 13 bases. Germline V gene data show CDR1 as SGHTA and CDR2 as FQGTGA. The CDR3 spans 17 residues. The ends lost 0 bases at V and 1 base at J; junction bases unmatched: 1. The CDR3 reads CASSLTGTSGGTDTQYF. The CDR3 DNA reads as TGTGCCAGCAGCTTAACGGGGACTAGCGGGGGCACAGATACGCAGTATTTT.

The V call is TRBV5-1, the J call TRBJ2-2; 9 bases are shared with TRBD2. The germline gives CDR1 SGHRS, CDR2 YFSETQ. V lost 7 bases to trimming and J lost 3 bases; unmatched junction nucleotides: 7. The CDR3 loop spans 15 amino acids. The chain's CDR3 is CASWDLAGHTGELFF. The CDR3 DNA sequence: TGCGCCAGCTGGGACCTAGCGGGACACACCGGGGAGCTGTTTTTT.

V and J are TRBV6-5 and TRBJ2-2, with a tentative D call TRBD2 (5 bases). This CDR3 has 14 residues. V was clipped by 2 bases and J by 8 bases, with 12 bases between them. Looked up from germline, CDR1 is MNHEY and CDR2 is SVGAGI. The CDR3 is CASSYGGPPGELFF. Written as DNA, the CDR3 is TGTGCCAGCAGTTACGGCGGGCCACCGGGGGAGCTGTTTTTT.

The chain joins TRBV12-3 or TRBV12-4 to TRBJ1-5; 7 nucleotides align to TRBD1. The CDR3 has 12 residues. The CDR3 region is CAIGQANQPQHF. The CDR3 bases are TGTGCTATCGGACAGGCGAATCAGCCCCAGCATTTT.

This clone appeared a few times. CDR3 residues: CASSRGTYGYTF. The CDR3 bases are TGTGCCAGCAGCCGCGGGACCTATGGCTACACCTTC. The chain links TRBV11-3 to TRBJ1-2; TRBD1 might be the D (5 bases). V was cut by 5 bases and J by 4 bases, with 8 bases left in between. Germline CDR1 is SGHNT and CDR2 is YENEEA. The CDR3 totals 12 residues.

The chain carries TRBV6-5 and TRBJ1-2; 8 nucleotides match TRBD1. The trim removed 7 bases at V and 8 bases at J, leaving 9 bases unmatched. CDR1 is MNHEY and CDR2 is SVGAGI in the germline V gene. This CDR3 has 13 residues. Here the CDR3 DNA reads TGTGCCAGCAAAGCAGGGGGCGGAGCGGGCTACACCTTC. Translating gives CASKAGGGAGYTF.

This chain connects TRBV15 to TRBJ2-2, with TRBD2 as a possible D gene (5 bases). This CDR3 contains 15 residues. Germline values: CDR1 LNHNV, CDR2 YYDKDF (reference sequence). The V and J ends lost 7 bases and 1 base respectively, with 13 bases between them. The CDR3 DNA reads TGTGCCACCAAGAGCGGTTTGGGGAACACCGGGGAGCTGTTTTTT. This translates into CATKSGLGNTGELFF.

This clone was observed a handful of times. The V call is TRBV25-1, the J call TRBJ2-2, with 9 nucleotides matching TRBD2. V shed 10 bases and J 5 bases; nucleotides not matched to a gene: 5. Germline lookup yields CDR1 MGHDK and CDR2 SYGVNS. This CDR3 is built from 13 residues. Here the CDR3 reads CATSGALTGELFF. CDR3 DNA: TGTGCCACTAGCGGGGCGTTAACCGGGGAGCTGTTTTTT.

The chain links TRBV7-2 to TRBJ2-5; tentative D call: TRBD2 (7 bases). The V gene lost 5 bases and the J gene lost 2 bases, with 15 bases spanning the gap. The CDR3 spans 15 residues. CDR1 is SGHTA, CDR2 FQGNSA, per germline. The CDR3 sequence: CASSRGGGNQETQYF. CDR3 in DNA: TGTGCCAGCAGCAGGGGGGGCGGGAATCAAGAGACCCAGTACTTC.

The chain couples TRBV25-1 to TRBJ2-1, with a possible D match to TRBD2 (6 bases). The CDR3 loop spans 14 amino acids. V shed 3 bases and J shed 5 bases, with 11 bases lying between them. CDR1 is MGHDK and CDR2 is SYGVNS in the germline V gene. The CDR3 loop reads CASSDGGPHNEQFF. The CDR3 bases are TGTGCCAGCAGTGACGGAGGGCCTCACAATGAGCAGTTCTTC.

This rearrangement joins TRBV28 to TRBJ1-3; 8 bases map to TRBD1. This CDR3 contains 16 residues. Germline lookup yields CDR1 MDHEN and CDR2 SYDVKM. V shed 8 bases, J shed 1 base, and the junction held 10 bases outside the gene matches. CDR3 nucleotides: TGTGCCAGCTACCGAACCCACAGGGGGTCTGGAAACACCATATATTTT. Translating gives CASYRTHRGSGNTIYF.

This clone was seen a handful of times. The chain employs TRBV5-5 and TRBJ2-7; 7 bases line up with TRBD2. CDR3 length equals 15 residues. J lost 4 bases, V lost 2 bases, and 9 bases had no gene match. The germline CDR1 and CDR2 sequences are SGHKS and YYEKEE (reference sequence). CDR3 sequence (DNA): TGTGCCAGCAGCTTTCTCGGGAGGACGGATTACGAGCAGTACGTC. This sequence encodes CASSFLGRTDYEQYV.

The rearrangement links TRBV16 to TRBJ2-5; the match to TRBD1 covers 7 bases. V lost 0 bases to trimming and J lost 2 bases; unmatched junction nucleotides: 6. Germline loops: CDR1 KGHSY, CDR2 FQNENV. The CDR3 covers 16 residues. For the CDR3, the DNA is TGTGCCAGCAGCCAATCTGGTGGGGGACAGCAAGAGACCCAGTACTTC. Protein: CASSQSGGGQQETQYF.

The chain uses TRBV6-5 and TRBJ1-5, with 7 bases fitting TRBD1. The germline gives CDR1 MNHEY, CDR2 SVGAGI. The CDR3 runs 14 residues. With V trimmed by 4 bases and J by 7 bases, 7 bases remained unmatched. The CDR3, as DNA: TGTGCCAGCAGTTCCTCAGGGGGGGGACAGCCCCAGCATTTT. This translates into CASSSSGGGQPQHF.